This T cell receptor beta chain stems from a study of technical replicates of blood from a few donors. Data came from immunoSEQ multiplex PCR; TCRdb stores just in-frame clones and leaves some out. The sample gives fewer than 100,000 clones, around nine tenths of which show up once; 0.27% is in the top ten. This CDR3 is built from 14 residues. The V gene lost 4 bases and the J gene lost 5 bases, with 15 bases spanning the gap. Germline CDR1 reads MGHDK; CDR2 reads SYGVNS. The specimen was T cells isolated from PBMCs. The gene calls are TRBV25-1 and TRBJ2-7, with D perhaps matching TRBD1 (6 bases). The TCR comes from a human donor in good health. In DNA, the CDR3 is TGTGCCAGCAGTGGGGGGCCGCTGGGGGACGAGCAGTACTTC. This sequence encodes CASSGGPLGDEQYF.